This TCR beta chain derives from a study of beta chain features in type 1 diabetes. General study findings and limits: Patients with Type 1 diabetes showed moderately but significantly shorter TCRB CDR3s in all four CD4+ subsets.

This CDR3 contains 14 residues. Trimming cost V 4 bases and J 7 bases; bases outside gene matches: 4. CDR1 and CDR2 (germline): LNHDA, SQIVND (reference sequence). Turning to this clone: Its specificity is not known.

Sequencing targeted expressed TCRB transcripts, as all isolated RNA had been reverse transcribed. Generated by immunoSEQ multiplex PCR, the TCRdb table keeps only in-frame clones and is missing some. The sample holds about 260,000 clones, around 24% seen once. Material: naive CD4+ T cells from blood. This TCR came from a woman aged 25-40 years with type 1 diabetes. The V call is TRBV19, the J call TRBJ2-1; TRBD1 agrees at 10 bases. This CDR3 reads CASSRGDRGNEQFF. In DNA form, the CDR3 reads TGTGCCAGTAGTAGGGGGGACAGGGGTAATGAGCAGTTCTTC.